This T cell receptor beta chain originates from a study of tumor-infiltrating lymphocytes in glioblastoma multiforme. Trimming removed 0 bases from V and 2 bases from J, with 7 bases in between. Germline V gene sequence: CDR1 LGHNA, CDR2 YNFKEQ. The CDR3 is 14 amino acids. Study observations and caveats: Unequal TCR RNA per T cell might skew measured clone sizes. Functional subtype sorting of these T cells was not performed.

Of note for this clonotype: Antigen specificity is unknown.

TCRB libraries came from RNA via three nested multiplex PCR rounds. TCRdb passed the multiplex PCR reads through MiXCR, listing each CDR3 protein once. Altogether 10,000 to 15,000 distinct CDR3 sequences are present, 64% being singletons, with the ten largest covering roughly a third. The source is a male donor with glioblastoma. The chain is built from TRBV4-2 and TRBJ1-2; D remains ambiguous. Material: brain tumor tissue. The DNA of the CDR3 is TGTGCCAGCAGCCAAGAGTCGGGAAACTATGGCTACACCTTC. The encoded protein is CASSQESGNYGYTF.